Sequencing of this TCR beta chain was carried out in a study of blood T cells in healthy people across ages. The CDR3 totals 14 residues. The ends lost 2 bases at V and 5 bases at J; junction bases unmatched: 5. CDR1 SGDLS and CDR2 YYNGEE come from the germline V gene. This clonotype was seen only a few times. Antigen unknown. Regarding the study as a whole: Naive T cell percentage by flow cytometry tracked strongly with beta diversity. Unknown donor CMV status possibly confounded expanded clonotype changes. Per million T cells, TCR beta diversity dropped roughly linearly as age increased. Long-lived and aged donors differed, with more naive CD4+ cells and higher diversity in the long-lived.

It was with a sample-barcoded 5' primer and a J-beta primer mix that a second PCR of roughly 7 to 12 cycles was run. TCRdb called the 5' RACE reads again in MiXCR, with one record for every CDR3 protein. The repertoire holds around 800,000 distinct CDR3 sequences, with around 43% as singletons. This TCR came from a man aged 55 to 69 in good health. The rearrangement joins TRBV9 to TRBJ2-7; the match to TRBD1 covers 9 bases. Sequencing input: blood. The CDR3 protein is CASSVRDRVNEQYF. The CDR3 nucleotides read TGTGCCAGCAGCGTCCGGGACAGGGTCAACGAGCAGTACTTC. Based on the CDR3 plus reference TRBV9 and TRBJ2-7, the full variable domain is DSGVTQTPKHLITATGQRVTLRCSPRSGDLSVYWYQQSLDQGLQFLIQYYNGEERAKGNILERFSAQQFPDLHSELNLSSLELGDSALYFCASSVRDRVNEQYFGPGTRLTVT.